The clone carrying this T cell receptor (beta chain) was seen once. These data are taken from a study of blood T cell repertoires in COVID-19. Across the study: COVID-19 samples from acute and convalescent phases originated in the United States, Italy and Spain.

In the original workflow: Amplified reference gene primers provided the basis for estimating nucleated cell counts. Clones were read by immunoSEQ multiplex PCR, and TCRdb kept only the in-frame ones, dropping some. The D gene and trimming were derived from the DNA, and the V and J assignments and clone size from that table. The sample gives around 130,000 clones, approximately 86% of which show up once; 5% to 6% is in the top ten. The CDR3 contains 14 residues. The germline gives CDR1 MDHEN, CDR2 SYDVKM. Trimming removed 5 bases from V and 4 bases from J, with 12 bases in between. V gene TRBV28 combines with J gene TRBJ1-3; D gene ambiguous. The sample was peripheral blood. The source of this sequence is a human donor in a cohort sampled during active COVID-19. CDR3 amino acids: CASSKGGSGNTIYF. CDR3 DNA sequence: TGTGCCAGCAGTAAAGGTGGGAGCGGAAACACCATATATTTT.